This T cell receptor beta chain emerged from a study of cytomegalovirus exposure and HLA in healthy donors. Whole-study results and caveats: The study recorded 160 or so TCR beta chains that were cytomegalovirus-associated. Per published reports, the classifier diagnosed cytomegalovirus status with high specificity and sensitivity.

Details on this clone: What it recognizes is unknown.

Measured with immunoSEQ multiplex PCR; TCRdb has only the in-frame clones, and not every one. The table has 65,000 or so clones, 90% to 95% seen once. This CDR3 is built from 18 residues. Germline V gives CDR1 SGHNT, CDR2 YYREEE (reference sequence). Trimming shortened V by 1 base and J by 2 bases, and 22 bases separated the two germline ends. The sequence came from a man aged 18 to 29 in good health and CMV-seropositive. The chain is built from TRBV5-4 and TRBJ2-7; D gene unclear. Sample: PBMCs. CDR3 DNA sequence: TGTGCCAGCAGCTTGAACTACGGAGAGCCATACCTAGCCTACGAGCAGTACTTC. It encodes CASSLNYGEPYLAYEQYF.